Sequencing of this T cell receptor (beta chain) was carried out in a study of response to subunit inactivated influenza vaccine. Comments on this clonotype: Its target is not known.

Trimming took 6 bases from V and 8 from J, leaving 10 bases between them. This CDR3 has 11 amino acids. General study results and limits: Few additional T cells are recruited per seasonal influenza vaccination, authors suggested.

Using its own MiXCR run on the RT-PCR reads, TCRdb lists one record per CDR3 protein. Here the sample spans 530,000 or so distinct CDR3 sequences, roughly 10% being singletons. The source was PBMCs from blood, collected on the day of vaccination. The chain employs TRBV12-3 or TRBV12-4 and TRBJ1-1, with D possibly TRBD1 on 5 matching bases. The TCR originated in a man aged 45 to 65 who received an inactivated influenza vaccine. Here the CDR3 reads CASRRGPEAFF. The CDR3 DNA is TGTGCCAGCAGACGGGGACCGGAAGCTTTCTTT.